These 7 T cell receptor beta chains originate from one sample sequenced in a study of breast tumors, draining lymph nodes, adjacent tissues. In TCRdb, the multiplex PCR reads were re-called with MiXCR into one record per CDR3 protein. The sample yields approximately 190,000 distinct CDR3 sequences, about 32% seen once. Axillary draining lymph nodes of breast cancer patients supplied the node samples. The source material was axillary lymph node tissue. The receptors come from a female donor with breast cancer. Some clones in this sample may be carry-over from other donors' samples.

This clonotype was recorded many times. This sequence joins TRBV7-2 and TRBJ2-3; D could derive from TRBD1 or TRBD2 (5 bases each). Germline V gives CDR1 SGHTA, CDR2 FQGNSA. The CDR3 covers 15 residues. V lost 1 base and J lost 0, with 8 bases in between. Here the CDR3 DNA reads TGTGCCAGCAGCTTAGGGGGGATTAGCACAGATACGCAGTATTTT. This encodes CASSLGGISTDTQYF.

With respect to this clonotype: A much larger clone differs from this one at a single base, so this may be a read error. The chain uses TRBV4-1 and TRBJ2-1; 11 nucleotides agree with TRBD2. The CDR3 totals 20 residues. Trimming took 1 base from V and 1 from J; bases not matched to a gene: 12. The germline CDR1 and CDR2 sequences are MGHRA and YSYEKL. The CDR3 is CASSQGASGRLLTSYNEQFF. The CDR3 DNA follows: TGCGCCAGCAGCCAAGGGGCTAGCGGGAGGCTCTTAACGTCCTACAATGAGCAGTTCTTC.

This clonotype was seen repeatedly, ten times or more. The rearrangement links TRBV5-1 to TRBJ2-1, with 8 positions matching TRBD2. Per germline, CDR1 SGHRS and CDR2 YFSETQ. The CDR3 is 15 amino acids. V lost 5 bases and J lost 7; bases outside the gene matches: 11. CDR3 region: CASSKLGLAQNEQFF. The CDR3, as DNA: TGCGCCAGCAGTAAACTAGGACTAGCACAGAATGAGCAGTTCTTC.

This clonotype has just a few counts. The rearrangement uses TRBV5-8 and TRBJ1-1, with D unresolved. CDR1 SGHTS and CDR2 YDEGEE come from the germline V gene. V was trimmed by 5 bases and J by 3 bases, leaving 11 bases between them. CDR3 size: 13 residues. CDR3 sequence reads: CASSYDTYTEAFF. The CDR3 DNA is TGTGCCAGCAGTTATGACACCTACACTGAAGCTTTCTTT. Drawing the rest from reference TRBV5-8 and TRBJ1-1, the complete variable domain is EAGVTQSPTHLIKTRGQQATLRCSPISGHTSVYWYQQALGLGLQFLLWYDEGEERNRGNFPPRFSGRQFPNYSSELNVNALELEDSALYLCASSYDTYTEAFFGQGTRLTVV.

For this clonotype: This may stem from a read error, because a much larger clone lies one nucleotide away. The chain recombines TRBV30 with TRBJ2-7, with 8 bases fitting TRBD1. The CDR3 length is 16 residues. Germline V lookup: CDR1 GTSNPN, CDR2 SVGIG (reference sequence). The CDR3: CAWSVPRTGLTYEQHF. As DNA, the CDR3 is TGTGCCTGGAGTGTCCCACGGACAGGGCTAACCTACGAGCAGCACTTC.

This clonotype was seen many times. CDR3 region: CSVEARGDRGQETQYF. The CDR3 DNA sequence: TGCAGCGTTGAAGCCAGGGGGGACAGGGGACAAGAGACCCAGTACTTC. The V and J genes are TRBV29-1 and TRBJ2-5; 10 nucleotides match TRBD1. The junction had 7 bases not matched to a gene; V was cut back by 1 base and J by 2 bases. CDR1 is SQVTM and CDR2 is ANQGSEA in the germline V gene. This CDR3 has 16 amino acids.

Concerning this clonotype itself: A much larger clone lies a single base off, so this may be a read error. V usage is TRBV28 and J usage is TRBJ2-7, with TRBD1 identical over 10 bases. V was clipped by 6 bases and J by 2 bases; unmatched bases: 7. This CDR3 has 15 residues. Germline V gene sequence: CDR1 MDHEN, CDR2 SYDVKM. The DNA for the CDR3 is TGTGCCAGCAGCCCTGGGACAGGGGAACCCTACGAGCAGTACTTC. Its translation is CASSPGTGEPYEQYF. Variable domain in full (rest from reference TRBV28 and TRBJ2-7): DVKVTQSSRYLVKRTGEKVFLECVQDMDHENMFWYRQDPGLGLRLIYFSYDVKMKEKGDIPEGYSVSREKKERFSLILESASTNQTSMYLCASSPGTGEPYEQYFGPGTRLTVT.